One T cell receptor beta chain is described in this entry. The protocol was immunoSEQ multiplex PCR, while the TCRdb copy is restricted to in-frame clones and leaves out a portion. The table lists more than 45,000 clones, approximately 90% of them singletons. The data stem from a study of blood T cell repertoires in COVID-19. Germline lookup yields CDR1 WSHSY and CDR2 SAAADI. The CDR3 contains 14 residues. With 6 bases clipped from V and 8 bases from J, the junction kept 7 bases outside the gene matches. The origin of this receptor is a man in his 60s with acute or convalescent COVID-19. Sample: peripheral blood. J is TRBJ2-1 and V is TRBV10-2, with 10 bases matching TRBD2. The CDR3 region is CASRPGLALDEQFF. In DNA form, the CDR3 reads TGCGCCAGCAGGCCGGGACTAGCGTTAGATGAGCAGTTCTTC.